This T cell receptor (beta chain) is from a study of blood T cell repertoires in COVID-19. For the study at large: Acute-phase and convalescent COVID-19 samples originated in the United States, Italy and Spain. PBMCs, B-cell-depleted T cells, or T cells were the source of the cDNA or gDNA that made up the material.

Original handling: It was from reference gene primer amplification that nucleated cell counts were estimated. Method: immunoSEQ multiplex PCR; TCRdb's copy keeps in-frame clones and lacks some. V, J and clone size are those of that table, while D and trimming were read from the DNA. Of 150,000 to 200,000 clones in the sample, 80% to 90% were seen once. Trimming left V 4 bases short and J 5 bases short, with 11 bases between. Looked up from germline, CDR1 is SEHNR and CDR2 is FQNEAQ (reference sequence). The CDR3 has 13 residues. The sequenced sample consisted of peripheral blood. The chain couples TRBV7-9 to TRBJ1-2; D is perhaps TRBD1 (6 bases). The receptor comes from a man in his fifties or sixties with acute or convalescent COVID-19. CDR3: CASSSGTRYGYTF. The CDR3 nucleotides read TGTGCCAGCAGCTCCGGGACACGTTATGGCTACACCTTC. The full variable domain, with the rest looked up from reference TRBV7-9 and TRBJ1-2, is DTGVSQNPRHKITKRGQNVTFRCDPISEHNRLYWYRQTLGQGPEFLTYFQNEAQLEKSRLLSDRFSAERPKGSFSTLEIQRTEQGDSAMYLCASSSGTRYGYTFGSGTRLTVV.